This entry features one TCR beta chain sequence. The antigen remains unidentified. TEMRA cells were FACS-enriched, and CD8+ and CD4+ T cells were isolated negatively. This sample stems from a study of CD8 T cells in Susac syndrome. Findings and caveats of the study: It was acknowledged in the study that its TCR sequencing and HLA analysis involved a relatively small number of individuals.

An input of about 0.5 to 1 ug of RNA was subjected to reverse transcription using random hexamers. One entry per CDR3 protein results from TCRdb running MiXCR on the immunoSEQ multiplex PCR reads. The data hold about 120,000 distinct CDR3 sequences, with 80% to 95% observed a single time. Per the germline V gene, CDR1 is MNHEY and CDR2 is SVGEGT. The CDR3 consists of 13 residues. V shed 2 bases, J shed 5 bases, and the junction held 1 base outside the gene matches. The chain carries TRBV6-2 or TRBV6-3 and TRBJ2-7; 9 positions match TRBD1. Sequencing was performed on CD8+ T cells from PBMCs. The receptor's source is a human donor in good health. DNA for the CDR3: TGTGCCAGCAGTTACGACAGGGGGGACGAGCAGTACTTC. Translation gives CASSYDRGDEQYF.